Each of the 26 T cell receptor beta chains below was sequenced from the same sample in a study of circulating tumor DNA in untreated peripheral T-cell lymphoma. Generated by immunoSEQ multiplex PCR, the TCRdb table keeps only in-frame clones and is missing some. This table has 420 or so clones, 85% appearing once. Sequencing input: cell-free DNA from blood serum. These receptors were taken from a human donor with peripheral T-cell lymphoma.

The V and J genes are TRBV29-1 and TRBJ2-3, with D hard to call. Trimming stripped 6 bases from V and 8 bases from J, with 9 bases between. The CDR3 covers 10 residues. The germline V gene has CDR1 SQVTM and CDR2 ANQGSEA. CDR3 nucleotide sequence: TGCAGCGTCCAACAAAGTACGCAGTATTTT. It translates to CSVQQSTQYF.

This chain links TRBV7-9 with TRBJ1-5; D unresolved. Germline CDR1 is SEHNR and CDR2 is FQNEAQ (reference sequence). Trimming stripped 3 bases from V and 5 bases from J, with 8 bases between. The CDR3 is 13 residues long. CDR3 DNA sequence: TGTGCCAGCAGCTTGAACGAGGATCAGCCCCAGCATTTT. This gives the protein CASSLNEDQPQHF.

The rearrangement uses TRBV9 and TRBJ2-1; no clear D gene. The CDR3 length is 12 residues. V was clipped by 0 bases and J by 5 bases, with 3 bases between them. The V gene's germline CDR1 is SGDLS and CDR2 YYNGEE. CDR3 loop: CASSVGNNEQFF. The CDR3 DNA sequence: TGTGCCAGCAGCGTAGGTAACAATGAGCAGTTCTTC.

This chain uses TRBV30 with TRBJ1-2, with D unclear. This CDR3 is 14 amino acids long. The germline V gene encodes CDR1 GTSNPN and CDR2 SVGIG (reference sequence). Trimming took off 2 bases at V and 5 bases at J, with 15 bases between the two ends. The CDR3 reads CAWSTGADVYGYTF. CDR3 nucleotide sequence: TGTGCCTGGAGTACCGGAGCAGACGTTTATGGCTACACCTTC.

The chain recombines TRBV30 with TRBJ1-5, with 7 bases matching TRBD1. This CDR3 contains 12 residues. The V segment lost 4 bases and the J segment 11 bases; nucleotides outside the gene matches: 8. CDR1 is GTSNPN and CDR2 is SVGIG in the germline V gene (reference sequence). The CDR3, as DNA: TGTGCCTGGATTAGACAGGGATCAGCCCAGCATTTT. Translated: CAWIRQGSAQHF.

V is TRBV5-6 and J is TRBJ2-3; D ambiguous. CDR3 length equals 19 residues. Trimming took off 3 bases at V and 0 bases at J, with 23 bases between the two ends. Per germline, CDR1 SGHDT and CDR2 YYEEEE. CDR3 DNA sequence: TGTGCCAGCAGCTCCTGGATTTACCCCTATAAACGTAGCACAGATACGCAGTATTTT. It translates to CASSSWIYPYKRSTDTQYF.

This clone was seen a single time. The chain employs TRBV4-1 and TRBJ2-5, with D possibly matching TRBD2 (5 bases). This CDR3 has 20 residues. The germline CDR1 and CDR2 sequences are MGHRA and YSYEKL. V was cut by 4 bases and J by 2 bases, with 29 bases left in between. CDR3 amino acids: CASSPLLSSAGSPFQETQYF. For the CDR3, the DNA is TGCGCCAGCAGCCCGCTCTTGTCAAGCGCGGGTTCCCCGTTTCAAGAGACCCAGTACTTC.

This chain joins TRBV7-2 and TRBJ1-1; D unresolved. The germline V gene encodes CDR1 SGHTA and CDR2 FQGNSA. The CDR3 runs to 14 residues. Between the trimmed V and J ends, which lost 5 bases and 5 bases, there was a span of 15 bases. CDR3 amino acids: CASSPTPGRTEAFF. The DNA of the CDR3 is TGTGCCAGCAGCCCCACCCCCGGTCGAACTGAAGCTTTCTTT.

J is TRBJ2-7 and V is TRBV5-1; D might be TRBD2 (5 bases). Germline CDR1 reads SGHRS; CDR2 reads YFSETQ. The CDR3 totals 15 residues. The V gene lost 0 bases and the J gene lost 3 bases, with 13 bases spanning the gap. The CDR3 protein is CASSLVGGSIYEQYF. CDR3 bases: TGCGCCAGCAGCTTGGTGGGCGGGTCGATCTACGAGCAGTACTTC. Combining the CDR3 with reference TRBV5-1 and TRBJ2-7 gives the whole variable domain KAGVTQTPRYLIKTRGQQVTLSCSPISGHRSVSWYQQTPGQGLQFLFEYFSETQRNKGNFPGRFSGRQFSNSRSEMNVSTLELGDSALYLCASSLVGGSIYEQYFGPGTRLTVT.

The J gene is TRBJ2-5, the V gene TRBV6-6; D assignment may be TRBD1 or TRBD2 (5 bases each). V was shortened by 2 bases and J by 1 base, with 11 bases between the two germline ends. This CDR3 is 15 amino acids long. Germline CDR1 and CDR2: MNHNY and SVGAGI (reference sequence). The DNA of the CDR3 is TGTGCCAGCAGTTACCTCCCCGGGGCCCAAGAGACCCAGTACTTC. Translated: CASSYLPGAQETQYF.

This clone was seen only once. Other DNA sequences from this sample encode an identical CDR3 as well. The chain uses TRBV5-4 and TRBJ1-2, with unresolved D. Germline CDR1 SGHNT, CDR2 YYREEE (reference sequence). This CDR3 is 13 amino acids long. V was cut by 0 bases and J by 3 bases, with 6 bases left in between. The CDR3 loop reads CASSLAGDYGYTF. CDR3 coding DNA: TGTGCCAGCAGCTTGGCCGGGGACTATGGCTACACCTTC.

Here the CDR3 reads CASSAEGIQYF. The CDR3 DNA reads as TGTGCCAGCAGCGCCGAGGGCATTCAGTACTTC. The V and J genes are TRBV7-8 and TRBJ2-4, with a weak D call TRBD2 (5 bases). Trimming left V 5 bases short and J 9 bases short, with 8 bases between. The CDR3 consists of 11 residues. Germline V gene data show CDR1 as SGHVS and CDR2 as FQNEAQ.

The chain has TRBV6-1 and TRBJ2-7, with 8 bases matching TRBD2. Germline-derived CDR1 and CDR2 are MNHNS and SASEGT. This CDR3 region has 15 residues. The V segment lost 1 base and the J segment 5 bases; nucleotides outside the gene matches: 7. This CDR3 is CASSEGAGLVDEQYF. Written as DNA, the CDR3 is TGTGCCAGCAGTGAAGGCGCGGGACTAGTAGACGAGCAGTACTTC.

V gene TRBV28 combines with J gene TRBJ1-4; D is perhaps TRBD1 (6 bases). Germline lookup yields CDR1 MDHEN and CDR2 SYDVKM. The ends were cut back, 5 bases at V and 0 bases at J, with 13 bases in the middle. There are 16 residues in the CDR3. CDR3 sequence reads: CASSTPRTATNEKLFF. The CDR3 nucleotides are TGTGCCAGCAGTACCCCCCGGACAGCAACTAATGAAAAACTGTTTTTT. Full variable domain (rest looked up from reference TRBV28 and TRBJ1-4): DVKVTQSSRYLVKRTGEKVFLECVQDMDHENMFWYRQDPGLGLRLIYFSYDVKMKEKGDIPEGYSVSREKKERFSLILESASTNQTSMYLCASSTPRTATNEKLFFGSGTQLSVL.

In this sample, this clone turned up once. V usage is TRBV5-4 and J usage is TRBJ2-2; 12 bases agree with TRBD2. The CDR3 is made up of 16 amino acids. Germline lookup yields CDR1 SGHNT and CDR2 YYREEE (reference sequence). V was pared by 2 bases and J by 9 bases, with 8 bases of the junction left unmatched. For the CDR3, the DNA is TGTGCCAGCAGCTTAGATCGGCTAGCGGGAGGGAGGGAGCTGTTTTTT. Protein sequence: CASSLDRLAGGRELFF.

This CDR3 reads CSSPRGNTIYF. The DNA of the CDR3 is TGCAGTTCCCCACGGGGAAACACCATATATTTT. The chain has TRBV20-1 and TRBJ1-3; D not resolved. Germline V CDR1 and CDR2: DFQATT, SNEGSKA (reference sequence). The CDR3 totals 11 residues. V was cut by 8 bases and J by 4 bases, with 9 bases left in between.

This sequence joins TRBV5-4 and TRBJ2-7; D may be TRBD1 (6 bases). Trimming took 4 bases from V and 3 from J, leaving 11 bases between them. This CDR3 contains 13 residues. Germline CDR1 is SGHNT and CDR2 is YYREEE (reference sequence). CDR3 sequence: CASSQGQLYEQYF. CDR3 sequence (DNA): TGTGCCAGCAGCCAAGGACAGCTCTACGAGCAGTACTTC. The whole variable domain, filled in from reference TRBV5-4 and TRBJ2-7, reads ETGVTQSPTHLIKTRGQQVTLRCSSQSGHNTVSWYQQALGQGPQFIFQYYREEENGRGNFPPRFSGLQFPNYSSELNVNALELDDSALYLCASSQGQLYEQYFGPGTRLTVT.

The chain combines TRBV15 with TRBJ2-3, with TRBD2 matching over 9 bases. CDR3 length: 18 residues. Germline CDR1 LNHNV, CDR2 YYDKDF (reference sequence). Trimming cost V 1 base and J 5 bases; bases outside gene matches: 13. The CDR3 here is CATSRVRGGGRAVDTQYF. CDR3 in DNA: TGTGCCACCAGCAGAGTACGGGGAGGCGGGAGGGCCGTAGATACGCAGTATTTT. Together with reference TRBV15 and TRBJ2-3, the CDR3 gives the full variable domain: DAMVIQNPRYQVTQFGKPVTLSCSQTLNHNVMYWYQQKSSQAPKLLFHYYDKDFNNEADTPDNFQSRRPNTSFCFLDIRSPGLGDTAMYLCATSRVRGGGRAVDTQYFGPGTRLTVL.

V and J are TRBV7-3 and TRBJ2-1; D is perhaps TRBD2 (5 bases). The CDR3 sequence is 15 residues long. In germline, CDR1 is SGHTA, CDR2 FQGTGA. Trimming removed 2 bases at V and 8 bases at J, with 16 bases between. The CDR3 nucleotides are TGTGCCAGCAGCTTACGGCGAGGGCGGACGGATGAGCAGTTCTTC. Protein product: CASSLRRGRTDEQFF.

The chain combines TRBV5-4 with TRBJ2-3, with 8 bases aligning to TRBD2. The CDR3 has 15 amino acids. With V trimmed by 0 bases and J by 3 bases, 3 bases remained unmatched. Germline V gene lookup returns CDR1 SGHNT and CDR2 YYREEE (reference sequence). The CDR3: CASSLGGLGTDTQYF. CDR3 DNA: TGTGCCAGCAGCTTGGGGGGACTAGGGACAGATACGCAGTATTTT.

The chain uses TRBV10-3 and TRBJ1-6; 8 nucleotides line up with TRBD1. The length of the CDR3 is 13 residues. Germline V lookup: CDR1 ENHRY, CDR2 SYGVKD. Germline trimming cut 10 bases from V and 5 bases from J; bases unmatched to any gene: 4. CDR3 DNA: TGTGCCACGACAGGGGACGATAATTCACCCCTCCACTTT. Amino acids: CATTGDDNSPLHF.

CDR3 nucleotides: TGCGCCAGCGGTAGCGGGAGTTACAATGAGCAGTTCTTC. Amino acid sequence: CASGSGSYNEQFF. This sequence joins TRBV10-2 and TRBJ2-1; 9 nucleotides line up with TRBD2. Germline lookup yields CDR1 WSHSY and CDR2 SAAADI. CDR3 length: 13 amino acids. J lost 4 bases, V lost 8 bases, and 3 bases had no gene match.

The chain employs TRBV29-1 and TRBJ1-2; unclear D gene. The germline V and J ends were trimmed by 4 bases and 3 bases, with 9 bases remaining between them. CDR1 is SQVTM, CDR2 ANQGSEA, per germline. The CDR3 runs to 12 residues. The DNA for the CDR3 is TGCAGCGTTGGCCCGACGGACTATGGCTACACCTTC. This sequence encodes CSVGPTDYGYTF.

The chain employs TRBV4-1 and TRBJ1-2, with a tentative D call TRBD1 (6 bases). V lost 4 bases and J lost 1, with 10 bases in between. The V gene's germline CDR1 is MGHRA and CDR2 YSYEKL. The CDR3 totals 14 residues. CDR3 loop: CASSRGQNNYGYTF. The CDR3 DNA sequence: TGCGCCAGCAGCCGAGGACAGAATAACTATGGCTACACCTTC.

This clone was counted between two and nine times. This chain uses TRBV7-9 with TRBJ2-3, with 10 bases matching TRBD2. CDR3 length: 15 amino acids. With V trimmed by 5 bases and J by 6 bases, 8 bases remained unmatched. CDR1 is SEHNR and CDR2 is FQNEAQ in the germline V gene (reference sequence). The DNA for the CDR3 is TGTGCCAGCAGCCTGACGCTAGCGGGGGAGGATACGCAGTATTTT. This codes for CASSLTLAGEDTQYF. The whole variable domain, filled in from reference TRBV7-9 and TRBJ2-3, reads DTGVSQNPRHKITKRGQNVTFRCDPISEHNRLYWYRQTLGQGPEFLTYFQNEAQLEKSRLLSDRFSAERPKGSFSTLEIQRTEQGDSAMYLCASSLTLAGEDTQYFGPGTRLTVL.

The DNA of the CDR3 is TGTGCCAGCAGTTTATCGGTCGGAGGGAACTATGGCTACACCTTC. Protein: CASSLSVGGNYGYTF. The chain combines TRBV27 with TRBJ1-2, with no clear D. Germline V gene lookup returns CDR1 MNHEY and CDR2 SMNVEV (reference sequence). This CDR3 is built from 15 residues. Trimming removed 0 bases from V and 2 bases from J, with 10 bases in between.